A selection of T cell receptor beta chains follows, all from one sample in a study of blood T cell repertoires in COVID-19. Clones were sequenced by immunoSEQ multiplex PCR, and TCRdb holds only the in-frame ones, with some missing. The repertoire holds about 250,000 clones, with 85% as singletons. Sequencing used peripheral blood. All receptors come from a woman aged 55-69 years with active or convalescent COVID-19. Each CDR3 is given with its conserved first and last residue. The D gene is left open where the match is weak. Clone size appears in some rows only: once, few, many, or a class for an expanded clone.

TRBJ1-1,.,TRBV7-9,.,TGTGCCAGCAGCTTAGCGGAGGGCCTGAACACTGAAGCTTTCTTT,CASSLAEGLNTEAFF
TRBJ2-2,.,TRBV6-4,.,TGTGCCAGCAGTGTGAGGAGCGGGCGTACCGGGGAGCTGTTTTTT,CASSVRSGRTGELFF
TRBJ2-1,.,TRBV10-2,TRBD1,TGCGCCAGCAGTGAGTCCCGGGACAGGGGTTACAATGAGCAGTTCTTC,CASSESRDRGYNEQFF
TRBJ1-2,.,TRBV6-1,.,TGTGCCAGCAGTGAAGTGGAGGGTAACTATGGCTACACCTTC,CASSEVEGNYGYTF
TRBJ1-2,.,TRBV7-2,TRBD1,TGTGCCAGCATCAATTCCGGGACAGGGGCTTTGGATGGCTACACCTTC,CASINSGTGALDGYTF
TRBJ2-5,.,TRBV7-6,TRBD1,TGTGCCAGCAGCTTAGTTGACAGGGAGTACAAAGAGACCCAGTACTTC,CASSLVDREYKETQYF
TRBJ1-6,.,TRBV5-8,.,TGTGCCAGCAGCCTGGGGAGTGGAGATTCACCCCTCCACTTT,CASSLGSGDSPLHF
TRBJ2-7,.,TRBV5-8,TRBD1,TGTGCCAGCAGCTTGGTGGACAGGGTGGGCGAGCAGTACTTC,CASSLVDRVGEQYF
TRBJ2-5,.,TRBV18,.,TGTGCCAGCTCACCACCGATCGGGGGGCGAGAGACCCAGTACTTC,CASSPPIGGRETQYF
TRBJ2-3,few,TRBV5-1,.,TGCGCCAGCAGCAATAATTCTTGGCGGGGGCTTAGCACAGATACGCAGTATTTT,CASSNNSWRGLSTDTQYF
TRBJ2-1,.,TRBV9,.,TGTGCCAGCAGCGTAGGGGTGGGCATCAGCTACAATGAGCAGTTCTTC,CASSVGVGISYNEQFF
TRBJ1-6,few,TRBV27,.,TGTGCCAGCAGTTTTACGGTTTCCTCACCCCTCCACTTT,CASSFTVSSPLHF
TRBJ2-2,.,TRBV3-1/TRBV3-2,.,TGTGCCAGCAGCCAAGATGCTTTAGCGGGACAGAAAAACACCGGGGAGCTGTTTTTT,CASSQDALAGQKNTGELFF
TRBJ2-3,.,TRBV19,TRBD2,TGTGCCAGTAGTATCCGACTAGCGGGGACCTCAGATACGCAGTATTTT,CASSIRLAGTSDTQYF
TRBJ2-1,.,TRBV5-4,.,TGTGCCAGCAGCTTGTCAGGGGATAGAGGGCAGTTCTTC,CASSLSGDRGQFF